A single sample gave rise to the 13 T cell receptor beta chains below, sequenced in a study of tumor-infiltrating lymphocytes in primary liver carcinoma. Bulk tissue was left unsorted, and RNA and DNA were co-extracted from 20-30 mg of it. TCR beta cDNA was reverse-transcribed from approximately 0.45 ug of total RNA. The reaction used a constant-region primer and ProtoScript II reverse transcriptase. Three nested multiplex PCR rounds, a slightly modified ARM-PCR method, built the TCR beta libraries. The first two PCR rounds used TRBV1-TRBV30 primers with a Cbeta primer, roughly 10 cycles each. In TCRdb, the multiplex PCR reads were re-called with MiXCR into one record per CDR3 protein. Found here are approximately 45,000 distinct CDR3 sequences, over 70% of them singletons; the top ten hold approximately 19%. The source material was liver tumor tissue from sampling region 2. This sample's subset: tumor region T2, inferior pole. The receptor source for this set is a man aged 35 to 55 with primary liver carcinoma and hepatitis B virus infection.

For this clonotype: This may come from a read error, since a much larger clone is one base off. The chain links TRBV5-1 to TRBJ2-3; D may correspond to TRBD1 or TRBD2 (5 bases each). Germline values: CDR1 SGHRS, CDR2 YFSETQ. Trimming left V 5 bases short and J 5 bases short, with 15 bases between. The CDR3 runs 14 residues. CDR3 region: CASSGGEQEDTQYF. The CDR3 DNA is TGCGCCAGCAGTGGGGGAGAGCAGGAAGATACGCAGTATTTT.

The CDR3 bases are TGTGCCAGCTGGGTACGGGGGAGCAATGAGCAGTTCTTC. Translated, it gives CASWVRGSNEQFF. V is TRBV28 and J is TRBJ2-1, with a weak D call TRBD2 (6 bases). Trimming stripped 8 bases from V and 6 bases from J, with 14 bases between. The CDR3 consists of 13 residues. Germline-derived CDR1 and CDR2 are MDHEN and SYDVKM.

On this clonotype: An end of the junction does not agree with germline; a read error may underlie this. The genes are TRBV29-1 and TRBJ2-1; a weak D match, TRBD2 (6 bases). Germline CDR1 and CDR2: SQVTM and ANQGSEA. The CDR3 spans 15 residues. This chain's CDR3 is CSVGLTGEFYDEQFF. Here the CDR3 DNA reads TGCAGCGTTGGACTAACGGGAGAGTTCTACGATGAGCAGTTCTTC.

This clonotype has a count of ten or more. The V gene is TRBV6-1, the J gene TRBJ2-6; D gene ambiguous. Germline V gene data show CDR1 as MNHNS and CDR2 as SASEGT. Trimming cost V 2 bases and J 2 bases, with 10 bases left between them. The CDR3 extends over 16 amino acids. CDR3 DNA: TGTGCCAGCAGTGAACAGCCCAAGGCTGGGGCCAACGTCCTGACTTTC. As protein: CASSEQPKAGANVLTF.

The sample holds a few counts of this clonotype. Here the CDR3 omits its conserved ending phenylalanine or tryptophan, so a read error is the likely source. The chain is built from TRBV10-3 and TRBJ1-5, with 7 bases aligning to TRBD1. The trim removed 10 bases at V and 9 bases at J, leaving 12 bases unmatched. Germline loops: CDR1 ENHRY, CDR2 SYGVKD. The CDR3 covers 13 residues. The CDR3 here is CATTGTVQAPQHL. The CDR3 DNA follows: TGTGCCACGACCGGGACAGTCCAGGCGCCCCAGCATCTT.

In regard to this clonotype: At one end the junction does not follow the germline gene, possibly because of a read error. V gene TRBV11-3 combines with J gene TRBJ2-1; weak D call: TRBD1 (5 bases). CDR3 length: 12 residues. CDR1 SGHNT and CDR2 YENEEA come from the germline V gene. The CDR3 here is CASSLDELGQIF. The CDR3 DNA follows: TGTGCCAGCAGCTTAGACGAGCTGGGGCAGATCTTC.

This clonotype was seen at least ten times. The genes are TRBV10-2 and TRBJ2-7; D is ambiguous. V lost 0 bases and J 5 bases, leaving 2 bases between the germline ends. There are 11 residues in the CDR3. CDR1 is WSHSY and CDR2 is SAAADI in the germline V gene. CDR3 nucleotide sequence: TGCGCCAGCAGTGAGTCCCACGAGCAGTACTTC. Its translation: CASSESHEQYF.

This clonotype was seen ten or more times. The V gene is TRBV9, the J gene TRBJ2-1; 9 bases agree with TRBD2. With V trimmed by 0 bases and J by 5 bases, 9 bases remained unmatched. Per germline, CDR1 SGDLS and CDR2 YYNGEE. The length of the CDR3 is 17 residues. Here the CDR3 reads CASSVDGSGRSNNEQFF. The CDR3 nucleotides read TGTGCCAGCAGCGTAGATGGCAGCGGGAGGAGCAACAATGAGCAGTTCTTC.

This clonotype was counted once. Sequence at one end of the junction differs from germline and may be a read error. This sequence joins TRBV5-5 and TRBJ2-1; no clear D gene. Germline-derived CDR1 and CDR2 are SGHKS and YYEKEE (reference sequence). The CDR3 covers 15 residues. CDR3 nucleotides: TGTACCAGCAGCTTCGGAATGGGCTCCTACAATGAGCAGTTCTTC. This encodes CTSSFGMGSYNEQFF.

A remark on this clonotype: Compared with germline, one end of the junction differs, possibly owing to a read error. The chain couples TRBV11-2 to TRBJ2-1, with D perhaps matching TRBD2 (6 bases). Germline CDR1 is SGHAT and CDR2 is FQNNGV. The CDR3 has 17 residues. In DNA, the CDR3 is TGTGCCAGCAACCCTACCATAACTGGCGGGAAATACATTGAGCAGTTCTTC. As protein: CASNPTITGGKYIEQFF.

This clonotype was detected many times. This rearrangement joins TRBV28 to TRBJ1-2; D remains ambiguous. From germline, CDR1 is MDHEN and CDR2 SYDVKM. Trimming cost V 1 base and J 8 bases, with 14 bases left between them. The CDR3 extends over 14 amino acids. The CDR3 sequence is CASSLYGNLKGYTF. CDR3 DNA sequence: TGTGCCAGCAGTTTATACGGAAATCTAAAGGGCTACACCTTC.

On this clonotype: The junction differs from germline at one of its ends, possibly a read error. The V gene is TRBV6-1, the J gene TRBJ2-3; D tentatively reads TRBD1 or TRBD2 (6 bases each). The CDR3 runs 16 residues. Germline CDR1 and CDR2: MNHNS and SASEGT. CDR3 nucleotide sequence: TGTGCCAACACTGAAATAGGGGAAGGGAGGACAGATACACAGTATTTT. It codes for CANTEIGEGRTDTQYF.

Of note for this clonotype: The CDR3 ends on some other residue instead of the conserved phenylalanine or tryptophan, so this is likely a read error. The chain joins TRBV11-2 to TRBJ2-2; 9 bases agree with TRBD2. V shed 2 bases and J 5 bases; nucleotides not matched to a gene: 3. The length of the CDR3 is 15 residues. Germline CDR1 and CDR2: SGHAT and FQNNGV. The CDR3 loop is CASSLLAGSTGELFL. The CDR3, as DNA: TGTGCCAGCAGCTTACTAGCGGGGAGTACCGGGGAGCTGTTTCTT.